These 30 T cell receptor beta chains were sequenced from one sample in a study of radiation and T cells in renal cell carcinoma. As to time point: blood 2 weeks post-SBRT. As for treatment: 15 Gy SBRT to primary tumor, nephrectomy 4 weeks later. Sequenced by immunoSEQ multiplex PCR; TCRdb stores in-frame clones only, minus some. This table holds just over 150,000 clones, roughly 87% found once. The specimen comprised blood, sampled from a patient whose treatment included radiotherapy and nephrectomy. The source is a woman between 45 and 65 years old with renal cell carcinoma.

The rearrangement joins TRBV6-1 to TRBJ1-2, with 11 bases identical to TRBD1. This CDR3 region has 16 residues. Germline V gives CDR1 MNHNS, CDR2 SASEGT. The trim removed 0 bases at V and 7 bases at J, leaving 7 bases unmatched. The CDR3 spells CASSEATGTGGSGYTF. The CDR3 DNA reads as TGTGCCAGCAGTGAAGCTACCGGGACAGGGGGTAGTGGCTACACCTTC.

In its sample, this clone was seen a few times. CDR3 sequence reads: CASSIRKGSYTF. The CDR3 DNA reads TGTGCCAGTAGTATACGTAAAGGGAGCTACACCTTC. This chain links TRBV19 with TRBJ1-2; unclear D gene. Germline CDR1 LNHDA, CDR2 SQIVND (reference sequence). V gave up 2 bases and J gave up 9 bases, with 10 bases separating them. CDR3 length: 12 residues.

This chain links TRBV4-1 with TRBJ1-4; D uncertain. Germline CDR1 and CDR2: MGHRA and YSYEKL. The CDR3 covers 17 residues. V dropped 0 bases and J dropped 4 bases, with 15 bases sitting between them. The chain's CDR3 is CASSQDPLTGNNEKLFF. The CDR3 bases are TGCGCCAGCAGCCAAGATCCCCTTACGGGGAATAATGAAAAACTGTTTTTT.

The chain carries TRBV5-6 and TRBJ2-3; TRBD2 matches at 7 bases. This CDR3 comprises 16 residues. After removal of 2 bases from V and 2 bases from J, the junction contained 8 bases not matched to a gene. Germline CDR1 is SGHDT and CDR2 is YYEEEE. CDR3 sequence (DNA): TGTGCCAGCAGCTTATCTAGCGGCATCTTCACAGATACGCAGTATTTT. Amino acids: CASSLSSGIFTDTQYF.

V is TRBV19 and J is TRBJ1-1; unclear D gene. This CDR3 spans 13 amino acids. Germline V gene lookup returns CDR1 LNHDA and CDR2 SQIVND (reference sequence). The V end was cut by 5 bases, the J end by 3 bases, with 10 bases between. CDR3: CASSQMRDTEAFF. The CDR3 region has the DNA TGTGCCAGTAGTCAAATGAGGGACACTGAAGCTTTCTTT.

This clone was detected only once. J is TRBJ2-7 and V is TRBV9; 7 bases agree with TRBD1. J lost 5 bases, V lost 4 bases, and 6 bases had no gene match. Looked up from germline, CDR1 is SGDLS and CDR2 is YYNGEE. The CDR3 extends over 13 amino acids. CDR3 amino acids: CASSRDSINEQYF. CDR3 coding DNA: TGTGCCAGCAGCCGGGACAGTATCAACGAGCAGTACTTC.

The chain employs TRBV20-1 and TRBJ2-1, with D unclear. Germline V lookup: CDR1 DFQATT, CDR2 SNEGSKA (reference sequence). V gave up 6 bases and J gave up 7 bases, with 10 bases separating them. The CDR3 has 11 residues. The CDR3 DNA sequence: TGCAGTGCAAATAGGGTTAATGAGCAGTTCTTC. Protein: CSANRVNEQFF.

CDR3 bases: TGTGCCAGCAGTTACGGGGGTTCCTTGGATTCACCCCTCCACTTT. The encoded protein is CASSYGGSLDSPLHF. The V call is TRBV6-5, the J call TRBJ1-6; weak D call: TRBD1 (5 bases). The V gene lost 2 bases and the J gene lost 8 bases, with 13 bases spanning the gap. CDR3 length: 15 residues. CDR1 MNHEY and CDR2 SVGAGI come from the germline V gene.

V usage is TRBV6-4 and J usage is TRBJ2-2; D not resolved. The germline CDR1 and CDR2 sequences are MRHNA and SNTAGT. The CDR3 consists of 14 residues. The V and J ends lost 2 bases and 3 bases respectively, with 7 bases between them. CDR3: CASSDETYTGELFF. CDR3 sequence (DNA): TGTGCCAGCAGTGACGAAACCTACACCGGGGAGCTGTTTTTT.

The V gene is TRBV6-5, the J gene TRBJ1-1, with D perhaps matching TRBD1 (5 bases). Trimming pared 0 bases from V and 4 bases from J, leaving 15 bases between. The CDR3 has 16 amino acids. CDR1 is MNHEY, CDR2 SVGAGI, per germline. CDR3 amino acids: CASSYSFGGGSTEAFF. DNA of the CDR3: TGTGCCAGCAGTTACTCGTTTGGGGGGGGGAGCACTGAAGCTTTCTTT.

The rearrangement joins TRBV5-1 to TRBJ2-7, with 9 bases fitting TRBD1. The CDR3 loop spans 13 amino acids. Germline-derived CDR1 and CDR2 are SGHRS and YFSETQ. Germline trimming cut 7 bases from V and 7 bases from J; bases unmatched to any gene: 9. DNA of the CDR3: TGCGCCAGCGGAAGCGGGACAGGGTATGAGCAGTACTTC. It yields the protein CASGSGTGYEQYF.

The chain employs TRBV5-1 and TRBJ2-7; possibly TRBD1 for D (6 bases). The germline gives CDR1 SGHRS, CDR2 YFSETQ. The CDR3 is 17 amino acids. Trimming took 6 bases from V and 0 from J, leaving 22 bases between them. In DNA form, the CDR3 reads TGCGCCAGCAATCTCGGGCCCGCGGACAGCATCTCCTACGAGCAGTACTTC. It codes for CASNLGPADSISYEQYF.

The gene calls are TRBV11-1 and TRBJ2-1; either TRBD1 or TRBD2 may supply D (6 bases each). Germline loops: CDR1 SGHAT, CDR2 FQDESV (reference sequence). The V gene lost 5 bases and the J gene lost 4 bases, with 15 bases spanning the gap. CDR3 length: 15 residues. In DNA, the CDR3 is TGTGCCAGCAGCCTCCCGGGGGACATTTACAATGAGCAGTTCTTC. Its protein product is CASSLPGDIYNEQFF.

The CDR3 loop reads CASSLQSGPYEQYF. In DNA form, the CDR3 reads TGTGCCAGCAGCCTTCAAAGCGGGCCCTACGAGCAGTACTTC. The chain is built from TRBV14 and TRBJ2-7, with D maybe TRBD2 (6 bases). V dropped 4 bases and J dropped 2 bases, with 12 bases sitting between them. The CDR3 spans 14 residues. Germline-derived CDR1 and CDR2 are SGHDN and FVKESK. The full variable domain, rest sourced from reference TRBV14 and TRBJ2-7, is EAGVTQFPSHSVIEKGQTVTLRCDPISGHDNLYWYRRVMGKEIKFLLHFVKESKQDESGMPNNRFLAERTGGTYSTLKVQPAELEDSGVYFCASSLQSGPYEQYFGPGTRLTVT.

This chain connects TRBV30 to TRBJ1-2, with 7 bases lining up with TRBD1. CDR3 size: 13 residues. The V segment lost 3 bases and the J segment 7 bases; nucleotides outside the gene matches: 8. Germline lookup yields CDR1 GTSNPN and CDR2 SVGIG (reference sequence). CDR3 nucleotides: TGTGCCTGGAGCCCGCAGGGGGGACGTGGCTACACCTTC. Translating it yields CAWSPQGGRGYTF.

This clone rates as hyperexpanded (1% or more). This chain joins TRBV5-6 and TRBJ1-1; possible D gene TRBD1, 5 bases. There are 16 residues in the CDR3. The V end lost 4 bases, the J end lost 0 bases, and 16 bases lay between the germline ends. Germline CDR1 SGHDT, CDR2 YYEEEE. CDR3 bases: TGTGCCAGCAGCCCTTCCTCGACAGAAGTGAACACTGAAGCTTTCTTT. Protein: CASSPSSTEVNTEAFF.

The chain recombines TRBV9 with TRBJ2-2; D is perhaps TRBD2 (6 bases). CDR1 and CDR2 from the germline V gene are SGDLS and YYNGEE. V lost 1 base to trimming and J lost 1 base, with 11 bases between them. This CDR3 has 16 amino acids. The chain's CDR3 is CASSVYGTGNTGELFF. The CDR3 coding sequence is TGTGCCAGCAGCGTATACGGGACTGGGAACACCGGGGAGCTGTTTTTT. Full variable domain (rest looked up from reference TRBV9 and TRBJ2-2): DSGVTQTPKHLITATGQRVTLRCSPRSGDLSVYWYQQSLDQGLQFLIQYYNGEERAKGNILERFSAQQFPDLHSELNLSSLELGDSALYFCASSVYGTGNTGELFFGEGSRLTVL.

This chain links TRBV2 with TRBJ2-1; TRBD1 matches at 10 bases. J gave up 6 bases and V 7 bases, and 6 bases lay outside the gene matches. This CDR3 has 14 amino acids. The germline V gene encodes CDR1 SNHLY and CDR2 FYNNEI. The chain's CDR3 is CASIRTGGINEQFF. CDR3 sequence (DNA): TGTGCCAGCATAAGGACAGGGGGTATCAATGAGCAGTTCTTC.

The chain combines TRBV5-1 with TRBJ2-2; 7 bases are a match to TRBD2. V shed 3 bases, J shed 5 bases, and the junction held 13 bases outside the gene matches. Germline-derived CDR1 and CDR2 are SGHRS and YFSETQ. This CDR3 has 17 residues. The CDR3 region is CASSSGTTNFGTGELFF. DNA of the CDR3: TGCGCCAGCAGCTCCGGGACTACCAATTTCGGGACCGGGGAGCTGTTTTTT. The whole variable domain, filled in from reference TRBV5-1 and TRBJ2-2, reads KAGVTQTPRYLIKTRGQQVTLSCSPISGHRSVSWYQQTPGQGLQFLFEYFSETQRNKGNFPGRFSGRQFSNSRSEMNVSTLELGDSALYLCASSSGTTNFGTGELFFGEGSRLTVL.

The rearrangement joins TRBV14 to TRBJ2-6; 7 bases map to TRBD1. CDR1 SGHDN and CDR2 FVKESK come from the germline V gene. J gave up 1 base and V 4 bases, and 7 bases lay outside the gene matches. The CDR3 consists of 17 residues. Written as DNA, the CDR3 is TGTGCCAGCAGCCTTCGGACAGGCCTTTCTGGGGCCAACGTCCTGACTTTC. Amino acid sequence: CASSLRTGLSGANVLTF.

This CDR3 reads CASSLGGGGRRNTEAFF. Written as DNA, the CDR3 is TGTGCCAGCAGCTTAGGCGGTGGAGGGCGACGGAACACTGAAGCTTTCTTT. The V and J genes are TRBV7-9 and TRBJ1-1, with no clear D. Trimming left V 1 base short and J 1 base short, with 16 bases between. Looked up from germline, CDR1 is SEHNR and CDR2 is FQNEAQ (reference sequence). This CDR3 has 17 residues.

This rearrangement joins TRBV7-3 to TRBJ2-2, with D maybe TRBD1 (5 bases). This CDR3 contains 15 residues. V was pared by 5 bases and J by 0 bases, with 10 bases between. The germline V gene has CDR1 SGHTA and CDR2 FQGTGA. The CDR3 region is CASSKTDANTGELFF. The CDR3 coding sequence is TGTGCCAGCAGCAAGACAGACGCGAACACCGGGGAGCTGTTTTTT.

This chain's CDR3 is CASSKEGGAGANVLTF. CDR3 DNA sequence: TGTGCCAGCAGCAAGGAAGGGGGCGCTGGGGCCAACGTCCTGACTTTC. V and J are TRBV2 and TRBJ2-6; 7 bases line up with TRBD1. CDR1 is SNHLY, CDR2 FYNNEI, per germline. The trim removed 6 bases at V and 2 bases at J, leaving 7 bases unmatched. This CDR3 has 16 residues.

V is TRBV6-1 and J is TRBJ1-5; tentatively, D is TRBD1 (5 bases). The CDR3 consists of 18 residues. Trimming took off 4 bases at V and 0 bases at J, with 19 bases between the two ends. Germline CDR1 MNHNS, CDR2 SASEGT. The CDR3 DNA follows: TGTGCCAGCAGTGCACCAGGAGGGGCAGGCTATAGCAATCAGCCCCAGCATTTT. It translates to CASSAPGGAGYSNQPQHF.

The V call is TRBV11-2, the J call TRBJ2-2; 8 positions match TRBD2. CDR1 and CDR2 from the germline V gene are SGHAT and FQNNGV. This CDR3 is built from 14 residues. Trimming removed 3 bases from V and 4 bases from J; junction bases left unmatched: 1. CDR3 nucleotides: TGTGCCAGCAGCTTGGGACTAGTCACCGGGGAGCTGTTTTTT. The encoded protein is CASSLGLVTGELFF.

The chain couples TRBV7-9 to TRBJ2-2; 8 nucleotides align to TRBD1. The germline CDR1 and CDR2 sequences are SEHNR and FQNEAQ (reference sequence). This CDR3 has 17 amino acids. The J segment lost 7 bases and the V segment lost 3 bases, leaving 13 bases of the junction unmatched. The CDR3 spells CASSFRRAGGFGGELFF. The DNA for the CDR3 is TGTGCCAGCAGCTTTCGAAGGGCAGGGGGCTTTGGCGGGGAGCTGTTTTTT. The full variable domain, its missing parts supplied by reference TRBV7-9 and TRBJ2-2, is DTGVSQNPRHKITKRGQNVTFRCDPISEHNRLYWYRQTLGQGPEFLTYFQNEAQLEKSRLLSDRFSAERPKGSFSTLEIQRTEQGDSAMYLCASSFRRAGGFGGELFFGEGSRLTVL.

The chain has TRBV5-1 and TRBJ1-5; 7 bases agree with TRBD1. Germline CDR1 and CDR2: SGHRS and YFSETQ. The V and J ends lost 4 bases and 0 bases, in that order; junction bases with no gene match: 4. CDR3 length: 15 residues. The CDR3 sequence: CASSLGTDSNQPQHF. The CDR3 DNA reads TGCGCCAGCAGCCTCGGGACAGATAGCAATCAGCCCCAGCATTTT.

This chain uses TRBV28 with TRBJ1-2; a possible D gene is TRBD1 (5 bases). The germline CDR1 and CDR2 sequences are MDHEN and SYDVKM. The CDR3 is 11 amino acids. V was clipped by 4 bases and J by 8 bases, with 8 bases between them. In DNA form, the CDR3 reads TGTGCCAGCAGTTACCGGGGCGGCTACACCTTC. It encodes CASSYRGGYTF.

The rearrangement links TRBV28 to TRBJ2-6; D is unclear. The CDR3 loop spans 17 amino acids. The V gene's germline CDR1 is MDHEN and CDR2 SYDVKM. The V end was cut by 8 bases, the J end by 0 bases, with 17 bases between. CDR3: CASFSQYGFSGANVLTF. CDR3 DNA sequence: TGTGCCAGCTTCTCTCAATATGGCTTCTCTGGGGCCAACGTCCTGACTTTC. The variable domain in full, with the rest retrieved from reference TRBV28 and TRBJ2-6, is DVKVTQSSRYLVKRTGEKVFLECVQDMDHENMFWYRQDPGLGLRLIYFSYDVKMKEKGDIPEGYSVSREKKERFSLILESASTNQTSMYLCASFSQYGFSGANVLTFGAGSRLTVL.

The chain carries TRBV6-5 and TRBJ1-4, with D possibly TRBD1 on 6 matching bases. The germline CDR1 and CDR2 sequences are MNHEY and SVGAGI. The CDR3 has 15 residues. V was trimmed by 5 bases and J by 0 bases, leaving 10 bases between them. Written as DNA, the CDR3 is TGTGCCAGCAGTCCTAGGGGGTCAACTAATGAAAAACTGTTTTTT. This encodes CASSPRGSTNEKLFF.